A single sample gave rise to the 27 T cell receptor beta chains below, sequenced in a study of blood T cells in healthy people across ages. PCR was performed a second time for roughly 7 to 12 cycles using a sample-barcoded 5' primer and a J-beta primer mix. TCRdb processed the 5' RACE reads anew with MiXCR; each CDR3 protein has one entry. The sample holds 650,000 or so distinct CDR3 sequences, 45% to 60% seen once. Sequenced: blood. These receptors came from a woman older than 75 in good health.

This clonotype was seen more than once but under ten times. The V call is TRBV14, the J call TRBJ2-1; the D gene is possibly TRBD1 (6 bases). The DNA end is a closer match to TRBJ2-7, so the J assignment may be wrong. The germline V gene encodes CDR1 SGHDN and CDR2 FVKESK. CDR3 length equals 19 residues. CDR3 amino acids: CASKPSYSPTGSSYNEQYF. CDR3 coding DNA: TGTGCCAGCAAACCGTCTTATTCCCCAACAGGGAGCTCCTACAATGAGCAGTACTTC.

This clonotype appeared many times. J is TRBJ2-3 and V is TRBV12-3 or TRBV12-4, with D possibly being TRBD2 (6 bases). The CDR3 runs to 14 residues. V lost 6 bases and J 3 bases, leaving 13 bases between the germline ends. Here the CDR3 reads CASSFGGGTDTQYF. The CDR3, as DNA: TGTGCCAGCAGCTTCGGGGGTGGAACAGATACGCAGTATTTT.

In this sample, this clonotype turned up many times. The CDR3 loop is CSVATGPPNQPQHF. Written as DNA, the CDR3 is TGCAGCGTTGCAACCGGGCCACCCAATCAGCCCCAGCATTTT. The chain joins TRBV29-1 to TRBJ1-5; D is unclear. V gave up 4 bases and J gave up 3 bases, with 13 bases separating them. Germline CDR1 is SQVTM and CDR2 is ANQGSEA. The CDR3 is 14 amino acids.

On this clonotype itself: A much larger clonotype is one base distant, so this may be a read error. The chain couples TRBV5-1 to TRBJ2-5, with D perhaps TRBD1 (7 bases). Per the germline V gene, CDR1 is SGHRS and CDR2 is YFSETQ. This CDR3 is built from 15 residues. The ends were cut back, 10 bases at V and 4 bases at J, with 23 bases in the middle. CDR3 loop: CAGTPYQGGGETQYF. In DNA, the CDR3 is TGCGCCGGCACGCCCTACCAGGGGGGAGGAGAGACCCAGTACTTC.

In its sample, this clonotype was seen once. An end of the junction does not agree with germline; a read error may underlie this. The CDR3 bases are TGTGCCAGCACCCCCAGGTTGGGGAGAGCAGATATGCAGTATTTT. The encoded protein is CASTPRLGRADMQYF. V usage is TRBV28 and J usage is TRBJ2-3, with a tentative D call TRBD2 (5 bases). The CDR3 has 15 residues. The germline V gene encodes CDR1 MDHEN and CDR2 SYDVKM.

This chain joins TRBV7-2 and TRBJ2-1; D unresolved. This CDR3 contains 14 residues. Between the trimmed V and J ends, which lost 5 bases and 9 bases, there was a span of 17 bases. CDR1 is SGHTA, CDR2 FQGNSA, per germline. This CDR3 reads CASSVRYVGPEQFF. CDR3 nucleotides: TGTGCCAGCAGCGTCCGTTACGTTGGGCCTGAGCAGTTCTTC. The full variable domain, completed using reference TRBV7-2 and TRBJ2-1, is GAGVSQSPSNKVTEKGKDVELRCDPISGHTALYWYRQSLGQGLEFLIYFQGNSAPDKSGLPSDRFSAERTGGSVSTLTIQRTQQEDSAVYLCASSVRYVGPEQFFGPGTRLTVL.

As for this clonotype: Being one base from a much bigger clone, this may be a read error. The V and J genes are TRBV7-6 and TRBJ1-1; D perhaps matches TRBD1 (5 bases). CDR1 is SGHVS, CDR2 FNYEAQ, per germline. V was pared by 5 bases and J by 1 base, with 11 bases between. The CDR3 length is 14 residues. The CDR3 loop is CASSVPDRNTEAFF. CDR3 DNA: TGTGCCAGCAGCGTACCCGACAGGAACACTGAAGCTTTCTTT.

The chain combines TRBV20-1 with TRBJ2-7, with 9 bases identical to TRBD2. The CDR3 loop spans 15 amino acids. Germline values: CDR1 DFQATT, CDR2 SNEGSKA (reference sequence). The V and J ends lost 3 bases and 5 bases, in that order; junction bases with no gene match: 11. The DNA of the CDR3 is TGCAGTGCTAGGGCTAGCGGGACCCGGTCCAACGAGCAGTACTTC. This encodes CSARASGTRSNEQYF.

This clonotype was observed at least ten times. The chain is built from TRBV28 and TRBJ2-7; 8 nucleotides match TRBD2. From germline, CDR1 is MDHEN and CDR2 SYDVKM. The CDR3 runs to 13 residues. The ends lost 7 bases at V and 6 bases at J; junction bases unmatched: 8. The CDR3 region has the DNA TGTGCCAGCAAAGCGGGAGCGTCCGCCGAGCAGTACTTC. It specifies CASKAGASAEQYF.

Turning to this clonotype: A much larger clone sits a single nucleotide away, making a read error possible. The V gene is TRBV5-1, the J gene TRBJ2-1, with D tentatively TRBD1 (6 bases). Germline V gene lookup returns CDR1 SGHRS and CDR2 YFSETQ. Between the trimmed V and J ends, which lost 4 bases and 4 bases, there was a span of 12 bases. This CDR3 region has 14 residues. CDR3 protein: CASSVQGPYNEQFF. DNA for the CDR3: TGCGCCAGCAGCGTACAGGGACCGTACAATGAGCAGTTCTTC.

The DNA for the CDR3 is TGCAGTGCTAGTTCCGGTATACAGGGCTATGGCTACACCTTC. It codes for CSASSGIQGYGYTF. The V gene is TRBV20-1, the J gene TRBJ1-2; perhaps TRBD1 as D (6 bases). V lost 3 bases, J lost 4 bases, and 15 bases lay in between. CDR1 is DFQATT and CDR2 is SNEGSKA in the germline V gene (reference sequence). The CDR3 is 14 residues long.

In its sample, this clonotype was seen a few times. This sequence joins TRBV7-8 and TRBJ2-7; 7 bases match TRBD2. V lost 1 base, J lost 3 bases, and 6 bases stayed unmatched. Germline V CDR1 and CDR2: SGHVS, FQNEAQ. This CDR3 comprises 15 residues. The chain's CDR3 is CASSLVAGDSYEQYF. The CDR3 region has the DNA TGTGCCAGCAGCTTAGTGGCGGGGGATAGCTACGAGCAGTACTTC.

The chain has TRBV4-3 and TRBJ2-3, with 8 bases aligning to TRBD2. CDR1 LGHNA and CDR2 YSLEER come from the germline V gene. Losses at the gene ends were 1 base for V and 4 bases for J; bases not matched to a gene: 4. This CDR3 spans 15 amino acids. The CDR3 loop is CASSQAGGRADTQYF. CDR3 DNA: TGCGCCAGCAGCCAAGCGGGGGGGCGGGCAGATACGCAGTATTTT.

This clonotype was seen ten or more times. The chain is built from TRBV12-3 or TRBV12-4 and TRBJ2-1, with no clear D. Trimming removed 2 bases at V and 8 bases at J, with 4 bases between. CDR3 length: 11 residues. CDR3 protein: CASSLSHEQFF. CDR3 coding DNA: TGTGCCAGCAGTTTAAGCCATGAGCAGTTCTTC.

Concerning this clonotype itself: A read error may be the cause here, since a much bigger clone is one base away. The chain is built from TRBV6-5 and TRBJ2-1, with 7 nucleotides matching TRBD1. The assigned J gene may be wrong: the sequence end matches TRBJ2-7 better. This CDR3 has 15 amino acids. CDR1 and CDR2 from the germline V gene are MNHEY and SVGAGI. DNA of the CDR3: TGTGCCAGCAGCCCGAGACAGGGCTCCTACAATGAGCAGTACTTC. It specifies CASSPRQGSYNEQYF.

The table lists this clonotype with many counts. The chain joins TRBV12-3 or TRBV12-4 to TRBJ1-4, with 7 bases lining up with TRBD1. CDR3 size: 15 residues. The V gene end was trimmed by 2 bases and the J gene end by 8 bases; junction bases not matched to a gene: 8. CDR3 in DNA: TGTGCCAGCAGTTTACGGGGACAGTATAACGAAAAACTGTTTTTT. This encodes CASSLRGQYNEKLFF.

This clonotype showed up just once. This chain joins TRBV6-5 and TRBJ2-3, with D unresolved. V gave up 0 bases and J gave up 2 bases, with 9 bases separating them. The CDR3 consists of 15 residues. Germline lookup yields CDR1 MNHEY and CDR2 SVGAGI. The CDR3 protein is CASSYSVYLTDTQYF. The CDR3 DNA is TGTGCCAGCAGTTACTCGGTGTACCTCACAGATACGCAGTATTTT.

The V gene is TRBV5-1, the J gene TRBJ2-7; TRBD1 aligns across 7 bases. The germline CDR1 and CDR2 sequences are SGHRS and YFSETQ. The CDR3 runs 16 residues. J was trimmed by 1 base and V by 0 bases; bases with no gene match: 7. The CDR3: CASSLAAGQESYEQYF. CDR3 DNA: TGCGCCAGCAGCTTGGCCGCCGGACAGGAATCCTACGAGCAGTACTTC.

The CDR3 DNA is TGTGCCAGCAGGGGGGACAGTGAAGAGACCCAGTACTTC. It specifies CASRGDSEETQYF. The rearrangement links TRBV2 to TRBJ2-5; 7 bases align to TRBD1. V shed 6 bases, J shed 3 bases, and the junction held 4 bases outside the gene matches. The CDR3 runs to 13 residues. The V gene's germline CDR1 is SNHLY and CDR2 FYNNEI. The full variable domain, in which reference TRBV2 and TRBJ2-5 provide the parts outside the CDR3, is EPEVTQTPSHQVTQMGQEVILRCVPISNHLYFYWYRQILGQKVEFLVSFYNNEISEKSEIFDDQFSVERPDGSNFTLKIRSTKLEDSAMYFCASRGDSEETQYFGPGTRLLVL.

V usage is TRBV15 and J usage is TRBJ2-7, with D unclear. The end of the DNA aligns better with TRBJ2-5, so the J call may be wrong. CDR3 length equals 14 residues. Germline V gene lookup returns CDR1 LNHNV and CDR2 YYDKDF (reference sequence). The CDR3 coding sequence is TGTGCCACCAGCAGAGTTAGGTTAGGAGAGACCCAGTACTTC. Translation: CATSRVRLGETQYF.

The CDR3: CASPGRYGELFF. The CDR3, as DNA: TGTGCCAGCCCGGGGCGGTACGGGGAGCTGTTTTTT. The chain combines TRBV28 with TRBJ2-2; D might be TRBD1 or TRBD2, each matching 5 bases. This CDR3 is built from 12 residues. Germline V gene lookup returns CDR1 MDHEN and CDR2 SYDVKM. V was pared by 8 bases and J by 7 bases, with 11 bases between.

This clonotype showed up many times. The J gene is TRBJ2-7, the V gene TRBV4-1, with TRBD2 matching over 8 bases. V gave up 2 bases and J gave up 6 bases; unmatched junction bases: 9. Per the germline V gene, CDR1 is MGHRA and CDR2 is YSYEKL. The CDR3 totals 15 residues. This CDR3 reads CASSQTGSGSFEQYF. For the CDR3, the DNA is TGCGCCAGCAGCCAAACTGGCAGCGGGAGCTTCGAGCAGTACTTC.

V is TRBV29-1 and J is TRBJ2-3; a weak D match, TRBD1 (6 bases). V gave up 7 bases and J gave up 0 bases, with 17 bases separating them. The CDR3 covers 15 residues. Germline CDR1 and CDR2: SQVTM and ANQGSEA. The DNA for the CDR3 is TGCAGCGCCGCTGCGGACAGTTCTAGCACAGATACGCAGTATTTT. Its translation is CSAAADSSSTDTQYF.

This rearrangement joins TRBV29-1 to TRBJ2-7; 8 nucleotides align to TRBD1. Germline V CDR1 and CDR2: SQVTM, ANQGSEA. The junction had 6 bases not matched to a gene; V was cut back by 2 bases and J by 0 bases. The CDR3 loop spans 15 amino acids. CDR3 bases: TGCAGCGTTGAATCAGGGGGCGGGCCCTCCTACGAGCAGTACTTC. Protein sequence: CSVESGGGPSYEQYF.

The chain links TRBV10-3 to TRBJ2-2; D tentatively reads TRBD1 or TRBD2 (5 bases each). This CDR3 contains 15 residues. CDR1 ENHRY and CDR2 SYGVKD come from the germline V gene. Trimming pared 5 bases from V and 1 base from J, leaving 11 bases between. For the CDR3, the DNA is TGTGCCATCAGTCCGGGACGGCAGAACACCGGGGAGCTGTTTTTT. Its protein is CAISPGRQNTGELFF.

This clonotype was seen at least ten times. The CDR3, as DNA: TGTGCCAGCAGCGAACAGGGGATCCTCTACGAGCAGTACTTC. Residues: CASSEQGILYEQYF. The chain combines TRBV6-1 with TRBJ2-7; 7 bases line up with TRBD1. CDR1 is MNHNS and CDR2 is SASEGT in the germline V gene. The CDR3 has 14 residues. After removal of 6 bases from V and 3 bases from J, the junction contained 8 bases not matched to a gene.

The V and J genes are TRBV27 and TRBJ1-2; D is possibly TRBD1 (6 bases). V lost 6 bases and J 7 bases, leaving 15 bases between the germline ends. The CDR3 contains 13 residues. The germline CDR1 and CDR2 sequences are MNHEY and SMNVEV (reference sequence). CDR3 bases: TGTGCCAGCAGGGGGCCGGGGGCGGGTGGCTACACCTTC. Protein sequence: CASRGPGAGGYTF.